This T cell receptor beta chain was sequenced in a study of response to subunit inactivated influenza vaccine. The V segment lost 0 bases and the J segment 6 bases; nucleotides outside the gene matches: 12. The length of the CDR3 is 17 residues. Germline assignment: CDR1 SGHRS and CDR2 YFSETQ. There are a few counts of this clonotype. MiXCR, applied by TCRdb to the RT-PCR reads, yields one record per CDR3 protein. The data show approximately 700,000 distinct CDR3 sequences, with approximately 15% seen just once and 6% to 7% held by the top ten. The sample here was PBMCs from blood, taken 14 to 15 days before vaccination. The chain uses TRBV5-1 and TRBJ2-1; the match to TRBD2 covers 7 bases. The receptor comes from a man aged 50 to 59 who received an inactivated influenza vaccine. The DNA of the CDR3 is TGCGCCAGCAGCTTGGAGGGTACTCCGGGAGGATTCAATGAGCAGTTCTTC. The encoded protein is CASSLEGTPGGFNEQFF. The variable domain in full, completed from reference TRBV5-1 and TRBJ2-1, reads KAGVTQTPRYLIKTRGQQVTLSCSPISGHRSVSWYQQTPGQGLQFLFEYFSETQRNKGNFPGRFSGRQFSNSRSEMNVSTLELGDSALYLCASSLEGTPGGFNEQFFGPGTRLTVL.